The 22 T cell receptor beta chains below come from one sample, sequenced in a study of cytomegalovirus exposure and HLA in healthy donors. A multiplex PCR was run with 60 Vbeta primers and 13 Jbeta primers. Clones were read by immunoSEQ multiplex PCR, and TCRdb kept only the in-frame ones, dropping some. The data contain some 150,000 clones, around 79% of them singletons. The sequenced material came from PBMCs. The receptors come from a man aged 35 to 55 in good health and CMV-seropositive.

In this sample, this clone turned up a few times. This chain uses TRBV28 with TRBJ1-5, with TRBD1 matching 7 bases. Germline lookup yields CDR1 MDHEN and CDR2 SYDVKM. CDR3 length: 15 amino acids. The V and J ends lost 6 bases and 2 bases, in that order; junction bases with no gene match: 7. The CDR3: CASRSTGVGNQPQHF. CDR3 in DNA: TGTGCCAGCAGATCAACAGGGGTGGGCAATCAGCCCCAGCATTTT.

V and J are TRBV5-4 and TRBJ2-5; 11 nucleotides line up with TRBD2. The germline V gene has CDR1 SGHNT and CDR2 YYREEE (reference sequence). The junction had 16 bases not matched to a gene; V was cut back by 4 bases and J by 11 bases. CDR3 length equals 16 residues. This chain's CDR3 is CASSRALAETSGEQYF. The CDR3 nucleotides read TGTGCCAGCAGCAGGGCACTAGCGGAGACTAGCGGGGAGCAGTACTTC.

The chain joins TRBV29-1 to TRBJ2-3; D is possibly TRBD2 (5 bases). CDR1 and CDR2 from the germline V gene are SQVTM and ANQGSEA. The V end was cut by 3 bases, the J end by 2 bases, with 6 bases between. The CDR3 loop spans 12 amino acids. The CDR3 nucleotides read TGCAGCGTTGAGAGGGCCACAGATACGCAGTATTTT. As protein: CSVERATDTQYF.

This chain joins TRBV28 and TRBJ2-7, with a tentative D call TRBD1 (6 bases). This CDR3 has 18 amino acids. The germline CDR1 and CDR2 sequences are MDHEN and SYDVKM. Trimming removed 4 bases at V and 1 base at J, with 23 bases between. CDR3 loop: CASSSRGIGFRSSYEQYF. In DNA form, the CDR3 reads TGTGCCAGCAGTTCTAGGGGGATCGGGTTTCGGAGTTCCTACGAGCAGTACTTC.

Regarding this clone: Compared with germline, one end of the junction differs, possibly owing to a read error. This chain joins TRBV29-1 and TRBJ1-1; 10 positions agree with TRBD1. Germline CDR1 is SQVTM and CDR2 is ANQGSEA. The CDR3 covers 13 residues. This CDR3 is CSVEGQGEWEAFF. The CDR3, as DNA: TGCAGCGTGGAAGGACAGGGGGAATGGGAAGCTTTCTTT.

In the case of this clone: An end of the junction differs from the germline gene, which may be a read error. The CDR3 nucleotides are TGTGCCAGCAGTGACTCCCTCCCCCAGACTAGCAGACAAGAGCCCCAGTACTTC. Its protein product is CASSDSLPQTSRQEPQYF. The V and J genes are TRBV6-4 and TRBJ2-5; 7 bases are a match to TRBD2. The CDR3 totals 18 residues. CDR1 MRHNA and CDR2 SNTAGT come from the germline V gene.

This clone was detected only once. V is TRBV11-3 and J is TRBJ1-4; 8 nucleotides agree with TRBD1. The J segment lost 6 bases and the V segment lost 4 bases, leaving 7 bases of the junction unmatched. The CDR3 covers 15 residues. The germline V gene encodes CDR1 SGHNT and CDR2 YENEEA. Here the CDR3 reads CASSSAGQVDEKLFF. As DNA, the CDR3 is TGTGCCAGCAGCTCTGCGGGACAGGTAGATGAAAAACTGTTTTTT.

The J gene is TRBJ2-7, the V gene TRBV5-1; D might be TRBD2 (5 bases). Trimming took off 4 bases at V and 0 bases at J, with 8 bases between the two ends. Germline assignment: CDR1 SGHRS and CDR2 YFSETQ. The CDR3 consists of 13 residues. The CDR3 DNA reads as TGCGCCAGCAGCATAGGGAGCTCCTACGAGCAGTACTTC. Its translation is CASSIGSSYEQYF.

This sequence joins TRBV27 and TRBJ2-3; 8 bases line up with TRBD1. J was trimmed by 2 bases and V by 5 bases; bases with no gene match: 6. CDR1 is MNHEY and CDR2 is SMNVEV in the germline V gene (reference sequence). The length of the CDR3 is 15 residues. CDR3 loop: CASSPGTGLTDTQYF. The CDR3 bases are TGTGCCAGCAGTCCGGGGACAGGACTCACAGATACGCAGTATTTT.

A few counts support this clone. The chain employs TRBV7-8 and TRBJ2-3; 12 bases line up with TRBD2. The CDR3 totals 15 residues. Looked up from germline, CDR1 is SGHVS and CDR2 is FQNEAQ. V was clipped by 4 bases and J by 6 bases; unmatched bases: 5. The CDR3 loop reads CASSSGLAGWDTQYF. DNA for the CDR3: TGTGCCAGCAGCTCCGGACTAGCGGGATGGGATACGCAGTATTTT.

Regarding this clone: Other DNA sequences in this specimen translate into the identical CDR3. The chain carries TRBV5-1 and TRBJ2-1, with 8 nucleotides matching TRBD2. Germline trimming cut 4 bases from V and 7 bases from J; bases unmatched to any gene: 10. This CDR3 is 15 amino acids long. Germline V CDR1 and CDR2: SGHRS, YFSETQ. The CDR3 nucleotides are TGCGCCAGCAGCCTGAGTCGGGGGGGAGCTAATGAGCAGTTCTTC. Amino acids: CASSLSRGGANEQFF.

The chain links TRBV13 to TRBJ2-1; 7 positions match TRBD1. V dropped 2 bases and J dropped 6; count of bases not matched to a gene: 4. This CDR3 is 14 amino acids long. The germline V gene has CDR1 PRHDT and CDR2 FYEKMQ (reference sequence). CDR3 coding DNA: TGTGCCAGCAGCTTAAATAACAGGGGCAATGAGCAGTTCTTC. Residues: CASSLNNRGNEQFF.

This chain connects TRBV18 to TRBJ2-5; D is unclear. V lost 4 bases to trimming and J lost 2 bases, with 8 bases between them. Germline V gene data show CDR1 as KGHSH and CDR2 as LQKENI. This CDR3 has 13 amino acids. The CDR3 sequence: CASSQQIQETQYF. In DNA form, the CDR3 reads TGTGCCAGCTCACAACAGATTCAAGAGACCCAGTACTTC.

CDR3 sequence: CATQDTYEQYF. CDR3 nucleotide sequence: TGTGCCACTCAGGATACCTACGAGCAGTACTTC. The genes are TRBV2 and TRBJ2-7; D not certain. The CDR3 covers 11 residues. The V end was cut by 10 bases, the J end by 2 bases, with 9 bases between. Looked up from germline, CDR1 is SNHLY and CDR2 is FYNNEI.

This chain uses TRBV19 with TRBJ2-3, with D hard to call. The CDR3 contains 14 residues. Germline values: CDR1 LNHDA, CDR2 SQIVND (reference sequence). Trimming took 5 bases from V and 0 from J, leaving 9 bases between them. For the CDR3, the DNA is TGTGCCAGTAGTCAGCAGGCCAGCACAGATACGCAGTATTTT. Translating it yields CASSQQASTDTQYF.

This clone was observed a single time. The rearrangement links TRBV11-1 to TRBJ1-1; no reliable D call. Per germline, CDR1 SGHAT and CDR2 FQDESV (reference sequence). The V and J ends lost 0 bases and 4 bases respectively, with 9 bases between them. This CDR3 is 14 amino acids long. CDR3 sequence reads: CASSLAGEGTEAFF. CDR3 in DNA: TGTGCCAGCAGCTTAGCTGGGGAGGGCACTGAAGCTTTCTTT.

V and J are TRBV28 and TRBJ2-1; 8 bases align to TRBD2. Losses at the gene ends were 5 bases for V and 8 bases for J; bases not matched to a gene: 5. Germline CDR1 is MDHEN and CDR2 is SYDVKM. This CDR3 comprises 13 residues. CDR3 residues: CASSGLAAYEQFF. The CDR3, as DNA: TGTGCCAGCAGTGGACTAGCTGCATATGAGCAGTTCTTC.

DNA of the CDR3: TGTGCCAGCAGCTCGACGGGACAGGGAGTATGGGAGCAGTTCTTC. Protein product: CASSSTGQGVWEQFF. The V and J genes are TRBV7-6 and TRBJ2-1, with TRBD1 identical over 9 bases. Germline loops: CDR1 SGHVS, CDR2 FNYEAQ. CDR3 size: 15 residues. V was clipped by 4 bases and J by 10 bases; unmatched bases: 11.

This clone was observed a few times. One end of the junction fails to match germline, which may point to a read error. V usage is TRBV29-1 and J usage is TRBJ2-1; D is possibly TRBD2 (6 bases). CDR3 length: 11 residues. Germline-derived CDR1 and CDR2 are SQVTM and ANQGSEA. The CDR3 loop reads CSVELRERPVF. The CDR3 DNA reads TGCAGCGTTGAATTGCGGGAACGCCCTGTCTTC.

The chain employs TRBV5-1 and TRBJ2-1; 7 nucleotides match TRBD2. Unmatched junction bases numbered 18, after V lost 6 bases and J lost 6 bases. In germline, CDR1 is SGHRS, CDR2 YFSETQ. The CDR3 contains 17 residues. The CDR3 coding sequence is TGCGCCAGCACCTTCACCGATCCAGCGGGATTGCCCAATGAGCAGTTCTTC. It is translated as CASTFTDPAGLPNEQFF.

The V and J genes are TRBV7-2 and TRBJ2-7; D ambiguous. The CDR3 runs to 11 residues. Trimming shortened V by 5 bases and J by 1 base, and 3 bases separated the two germline ends. Germline loops: CDR1 SGHTA, CDR2 FQGNSA. This chain's CDR3 is CASSLSYEQYF. In DNA, the CDR3 is TGTGCCAGCAGCCTGTCCTACGAGCAGTACTTC. The full variable domain, its missing parts supplied by reference TRBV7-2 and TRBJ2-7, is GAGVSQSPSNKVTEKGKDVELRCDPISGHTALYWYRQSLGQGLEFLIYFQGNSAPDKSGLPSDRFSAERTGGSVSTLTIQRTQQEDSAVYLCASSLSYEQYFGPGTRLTVT.

The chain recombines TRBV2 with TRBJ2-5; tentative D call: TRBD1 (5 bases). CDR3 length equals 14 residues. CDR1 SNHLY and CDR2 FYNNEI come from the germline V gene. Trimming stripped 7 bases from V and 1 base from J, with 13 bases between. CDR3 loop: CASTGVTVQETQYF. CDR3 sequence (DNA): TGTGCCAGCACTGGAGTGACAGTCCAAGAGACCCAGTACTTC.